This T cell receptor beta chain was recorded in a study of coeliac disease. Overall study: The study queried TRBV7-2 bias without high-resolution HLA data. Findings and caveats of the study: Lower clonality than controls marked TRB and TRG repertoires from active celiac intraepithelial and lamina propria samples. Few TRB amino acid sequences were shared between samples; most were unique. Lamina propria and intraepithelial cell fractions may contain each other's cells.

With respect to this clone: The antigen is undetermined.

Assay: immunoSEQ multiplex PCR; the TCRdb copy retains only in-frame clones and omits some. The sample records approximately 3,000 clones, around half being singletons. The V end was cut by 5 bases, the J end by 11 bases, with 17 bases between. CDR1 and CDR2 from the germline V gene are SGHAT and FQNNGV. The CDR3 totals 13 residues. This chain joins TRBV11-2 and TRBJ2-3; the D is unclear. The clonotype was recovered from a man in his fifties or sixties with active celiac disease. Specimen: intraepithelial lymphocytes from the gut. The CDR3 bases are TGTGCCAGCAGCACCTTCGACACCGTAGGGCAGTATTTT. This translates into CASSTFDTVGQYF.